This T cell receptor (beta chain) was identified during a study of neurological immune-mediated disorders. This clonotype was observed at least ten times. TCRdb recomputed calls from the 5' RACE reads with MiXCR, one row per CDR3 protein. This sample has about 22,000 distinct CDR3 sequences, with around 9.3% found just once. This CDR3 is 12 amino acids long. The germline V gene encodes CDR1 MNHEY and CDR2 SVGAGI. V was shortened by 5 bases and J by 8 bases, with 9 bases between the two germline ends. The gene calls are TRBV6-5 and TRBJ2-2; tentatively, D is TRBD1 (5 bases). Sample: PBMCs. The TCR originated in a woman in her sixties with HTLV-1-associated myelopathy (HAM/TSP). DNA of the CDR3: TGTGCCAGCAGTAGACCAGGGGGGGAGCTGTTTTTT. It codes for CASSRPGGELFF.